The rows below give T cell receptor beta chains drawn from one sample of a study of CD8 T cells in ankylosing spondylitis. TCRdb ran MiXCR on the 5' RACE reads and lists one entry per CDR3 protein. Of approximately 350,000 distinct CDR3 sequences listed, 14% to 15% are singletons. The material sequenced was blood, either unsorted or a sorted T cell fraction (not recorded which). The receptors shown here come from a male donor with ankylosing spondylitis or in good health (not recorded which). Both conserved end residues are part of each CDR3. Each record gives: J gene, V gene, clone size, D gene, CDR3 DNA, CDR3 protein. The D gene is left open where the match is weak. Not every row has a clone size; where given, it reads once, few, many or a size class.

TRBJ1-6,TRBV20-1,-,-,TGCAGTGCTGCTGCCAAAGGCAATTCACCCCTCCACTTT,CSAAAKGNSPLHF
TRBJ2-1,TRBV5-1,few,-,TGCGCCAGCAGCTTGGCCGGGGTAAGCTCCTACAATGAGCAGTTCTTC,CASSLAGVSSYNEQFF
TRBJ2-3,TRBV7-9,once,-,TGTGCCAGCAGCGAACTAATCTTGACTAGCACAGATACGCAGTATTTT,CASSELILTSTDTQYF
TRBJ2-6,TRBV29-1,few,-,TGCAGCGTTGTTTTTGGTGGGGGGACCGGGGCCAACGTCCTGACTTTC,CSVVFGGGTGANVLTF
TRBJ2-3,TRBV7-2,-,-,TGTGCCAGCAGCCGAGGACGGGGATTAGTCGCAGATACGCAGTATTTT,CASSRGRGLVADTQYF
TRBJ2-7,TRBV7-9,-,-,TGTGCCAGCAGCGCCCGAACGGGGAGTTTACGGGACGAGCAGTACTTC,CASSARTGSLRDEQYF
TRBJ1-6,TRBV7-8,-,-,TGTGCCAGCAGCTTCGGACCGGGACAAGGCTCACCCCTCCACTTT,CASSFGPGQGSPLHF
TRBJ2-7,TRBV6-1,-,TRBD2,TGTGCCAGCAAACCGGGACTAGCGGGAGGGAATTACGAGCAGTACTTC,CASKPGLAGGNYEQYF
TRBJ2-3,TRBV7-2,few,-,TGTGCCAGCAGCAAATCCCGCACAGATACGCAGTATTTT,CASSKSRTDTQYF
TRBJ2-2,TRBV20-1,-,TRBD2,TGCAGTGCTAGAGATCGGAGCGGGGGGGGCACGAACACCGGGGAGCTGTTTTTT,CSARDRSGGGTNTGELFF
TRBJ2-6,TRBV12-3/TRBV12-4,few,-,TGTGCCAGCAGTTTAATATTTAGTGGGGCCAACGTCCTGACTTTC,CASSLIFSGANVLTF
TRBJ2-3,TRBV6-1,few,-,TGTGCCAGCCCACCAGGTTCTGGAGATACGCAGTATTTT,CASPPGSGDTQYF
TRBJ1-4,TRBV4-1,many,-,TGCGCCAGCAGCCATGGTGAAAAACTGTTTTTT,CASSHGEKLFF
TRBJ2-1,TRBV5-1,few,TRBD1,TGCGCCAGCAGCCCCGGGACAGGGTTAGTCAATGAGCAGTTCTTC,CASSPGTGLVNEQFF
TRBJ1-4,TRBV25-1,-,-,TGTGCCAGCAGTGGCCTCGGGGGCGCTAATGAAAAACTGTTTTTT,CASSGLGGANEKLFF
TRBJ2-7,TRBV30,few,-,TGTGCCTTAAGGACTGGAGACTACGAGCAGTACTTC,CALRTGDYEQYF
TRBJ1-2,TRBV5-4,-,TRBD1,TGTGCCAGCAGCTCGCCCTCTCGGACAGGGAGGGGCGGCTACACCTTC,CASSSPSRTGRGGYTF
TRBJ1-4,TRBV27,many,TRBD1,TGTGCCAGCAGGCCACAGGGGGCGAGGGATGAAAAACTGTTTTTT,CASRPQGARDEKLFF
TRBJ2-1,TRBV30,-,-,TGTGCCTGGAGATCTAGCTCCTACAATGAGCAGTTCTTC,CAWRSSSYNEQFF
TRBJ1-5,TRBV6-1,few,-,TGTGCCAGCACCCGGACAGCTTATAGCAATCAGCCCCAGCATTTT,CASTRTAYSNQPQHF
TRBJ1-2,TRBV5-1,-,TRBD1,TGCGCCAGCAGCGCGGGACAGGAAATCTACACCTTC,CASSAGQEIYTF
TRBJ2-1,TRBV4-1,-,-,TGCGCCAGCAGCCAAGTGGTCCAACTCCTTTACAATGAGCAGTTCTTC,CASSQVVQLLYNEQFF
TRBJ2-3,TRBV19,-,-,TGTGCCAGTAGTACTAACGACCGGGGAAGCACAGATACGCAGTATTTT,CASSTNDRGSTDTQYF
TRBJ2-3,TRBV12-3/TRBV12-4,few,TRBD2,TGTGCCAGCAGCCTAGCAGCGGGGGGGCCTACAGATACGCAGTATTTT,CASSLAAGGPTDTQYF
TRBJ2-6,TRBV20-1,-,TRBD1,TGCAGTGCTAGAGGGACAGGAGCCCACTCTGGGGCCAACGTCCTGACTTTC,CSARGTGAHSGANVLTF
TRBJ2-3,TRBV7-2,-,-,TGTGCCAGCAGCCCATGGGTCCGGACAGATACGCAGTATTTT,CASSPWVRTDTQYF
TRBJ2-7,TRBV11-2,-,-,TGTGCCAGCTATGGGGGGCGGTCTGAGGAGCAGTACTTC,CASYGGRSEEQYF
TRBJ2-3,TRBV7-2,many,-,TGTGCCAGCAGCTTGGGTTACTCCACAGATACGCAGTATTTT,CASSLGYSTDTQYF
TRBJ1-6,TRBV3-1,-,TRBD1,TGTGCCAGCAGCCCCCGGGACAGGGAGAATTCACCCCTCCACTTT,CASSPRDRENSPLHF
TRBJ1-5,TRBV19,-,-,TGTGCCAGTAGTATCCCGGGAGGTGGGCAGCATTTT,CASSIPGGGQHF
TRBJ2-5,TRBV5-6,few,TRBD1,TGTGCCAGCAGCTTTGGACCCAGGGGGCGTAGAAAGACCCAGTACTTC,CASSFGPRGRRKTQYF
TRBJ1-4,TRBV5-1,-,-,TGCGCCAGCAGCCATGGCACCTCTAATGAAAAACTGTTTTTT,CASSHGTSNEKLFF
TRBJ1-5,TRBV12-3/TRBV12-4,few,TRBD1,TGTGCCAGCAGTTACAGGGGCGATCAGCCCCAGCATTTT,CASSYRGDQPQHF
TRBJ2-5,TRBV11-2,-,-,TGTGCCAGCAGTCGAGGGATGGGAGAGACCCAGTACTTC,CASSRGMGETQYF
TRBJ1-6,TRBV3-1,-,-,TGTGCCAGCAGCCAAGGGGGCAATTCACCCCTCCACTTT,CASSQGGNSPLHF
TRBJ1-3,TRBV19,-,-,TGTGCCAGTACGTATAAAGGATCTGGAAACACCATATATTTT,CASTYKGSGNTIYF
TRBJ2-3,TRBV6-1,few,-,TGTGCCAGCTCACCGGGGCGATCTAGCACAGATACGCAGTATTTT,CASSPGRSSTDTQYF
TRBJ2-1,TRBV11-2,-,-,TGTGCCAGCAGCTTAGATCAAAATGAGCAGTTCTTC,CASSLDQNEQFF
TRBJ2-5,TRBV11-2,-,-,TGTGCCAGCAGCCCCGGGATGACCCAAGAGACCCAGTACTTC,CASSPGMTQETQYF
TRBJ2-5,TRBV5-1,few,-,TGCGCCAGCAGCTGGAGAGGTGTAGAAGAGACCCAGTACTTC,CASSWRGVEETQYF
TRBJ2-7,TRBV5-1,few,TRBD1,TGCGCCAGCAGCCCAGGTGGGACAGCTAACTACGAGCAGTACTTC,CASSPGGTANYEQYF
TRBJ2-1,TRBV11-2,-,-,TGTGCCAGCAGCTTTAGCGAGTACAATGAGCAGTTCTTC,CASSFSEYNEQFF
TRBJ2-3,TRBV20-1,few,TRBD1,TGCAGTGCCAACAGGGGGACTACAGATACGCAGTATTTT,CSANRGTTDTQYF
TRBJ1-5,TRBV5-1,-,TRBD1,TGCGCCAGCAGCTTGGACGGACAGGGCGGCCAGCCCCAGCATTTT,CASSLDGQGGQPQHF
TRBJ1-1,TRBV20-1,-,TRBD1,TGCAGTGCTAGAGACCAGGGGGGCACTGAAGCTTTCTTT,CSARDQGGTEAFF
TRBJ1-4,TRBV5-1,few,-,TGCGCCAGCAGCGCGGATGGGACCTGGAGCGAAAAACTGTTTTTT,CASSADGTWSEKLFF
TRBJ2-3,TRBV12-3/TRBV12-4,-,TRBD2,TGTGCCAGCAGTCCCTCCGGGACTAGCCAAGATACGCAGTATTTT,CASSPSGTSQDTQYF
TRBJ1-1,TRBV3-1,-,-,TGTGCCAGCAGCCAAGATCCCCGGGGCACTGAAGCTTTCTTT,CASSQDPRGTEAFF
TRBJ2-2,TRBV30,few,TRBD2,TGTGCCTGGAGTTTGGCGGGAGGCAACACCGGGGAGCTGTTTTTT,CAWSLAGGNTGELFF
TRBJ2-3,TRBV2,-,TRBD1,TGTGCCAGCAGTCGGGACAGGGCCCCAGATACGCAGTATTTT,CASSRDRAPDTQYF
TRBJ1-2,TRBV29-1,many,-,TGCAGCGTTCAAAGGGGCTATAACTATGGCTACACCTTC,CSVQRGYNYGYTF
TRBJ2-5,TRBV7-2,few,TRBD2,TGTGCCAGCAGCACCGGACCTGGACTAGCGCAAAAAGAGACCCAGTACTTC,CASSTGPGLAQKETQYF